One sample yielded the 27 T cell receptor beta chains listed below, sequenced in a study of blood T cells in healthy people across ages. Primers used in a second PCR of roughly 6 to 11 cycles were a sample-barcoded 5' primer and a J-beta primer mix. TCRdb ran MiXCR on the 5' RACE reads and lists one entry per CDR3 protein. In the table there are 1.2 million to 1.5 million distinct CDR3 sequences, 59% of which are singletons. The source material was blood. These receptors originate from a young man in good health.

This rearrangement joins TRBV19 to TRBJ2-6; TRBD1 matches 10 bases. Trimming cost V 5 bases and J 4 bases; bases outside gene matches: 8. From germline, CDR1 is LNHDA and CDR2 SQIVND (reference sequence). The CDR3 extends over 17 amino acids. CDR3 nucleotides: TGTGCCAGTAGTGGGGGACAGGGGCCTTCCGGGGCCAACGTCCTGACTTTC. It yields the protein CASSGGQGPSGANVLTF.

CDR3 DNA: TGTGCCAGCAGCTGGGGAGTAGGCAGGGAAGAGACCCAGTACTTC. This translates into CASSWGVGREETQYF. The genes are TRBV5-4 and TRBJ2-5; D is possibly TRBD1 or TRBD2 (5 bases each). CDR1 and CDR2 from the germline V gene are SGHNT and YYREEE (reference sequence). This CDR3 is 15 amino acids long. V was shortened by 3 bases and J by 3 bases, with 15 bases between the two germline ends.

V usage is TRBV21-1 and J usage is TRBJ2-4; the DNA was not compared with TRBD1, the D call given in the table. TRBJ2-7 explains the end of the DNA better; the J call may be wrong. TRBV21-1 is given as a pseudogene. This CDR3 has 15 residues. The DNA of the CDR3 is TGTGCCAGCACCCTCCGGGACATGGCTCACTACGAGCAGTACTTC. Its translation: CASTLRDMAHYEQYF.

The rearrangement joins TRBV11-2 to TRBJ2-6, with D possibly called TRBD1 or TRBD2 (5 bases each). This CDR3 spans 15 amino acids. V was trimmed by 5 bases and J by 1 base, leaving 9 bases between them. The germline V gene encodes CDR1 SGHAT and CDR2 FQNNGV. CDR3 sequence: CASSRGESGANVLTF. CDR3 bases: TGTGCCAGCAGCAGAGGGGAGTCTGGGGCCAACGTCCTGACTTTC.

This clonotype was seen a few times. V and J are TRBV29-1 and TRBJ1-2; D is unresolved. CDR3 size: 12 residues. CDR1 is SQVTM, CDR2 ANQGSEA, per germline. Trimming took off 5 bases at V and 2 bases at J, with 9 bases between the two ends. CDR3 residues: CSVTDGNYGYTF. DNA of the CDR3: TGCAGCGTTACAGACGGAAACTATGGCTACACCTTC.

J is TRBJ2-4 and V is TRBV21-1; the table's D call of TRBD1 was not tested on the DNA. The DNA end lines up better with TRBJ2-7; the J call may be wrong. TRBV21-1 is reported as a pseudogene. There are 12 residues in the CDR3. Here the CDR3 DNA reads TGTGCCAGCAGCAACTGTCCCTACGAGCAGTACTTC. Translating gives CASSNCPYEQYF.

This clonotype was observed a handful of times. V gene TRBV27 combines with J gene TRBJ2-4; 11 nucleotides align to TRBD2. The tail of the sequence fits TRBJ2-7 better, so the J call may be wrong. The CDR3 has 15 residues. Germline CDR1 reads MNHEY; CDR2 reads SMNVEV (reference sequence). The CDR3 sequence is CASSLSSGREYEQYF. In DNA form, the CDR3 reads TGTGCCAGCAGTTTATCTAGCGGGAGGGAGTACGAGCAGTACTTC.

This clonotype was found a few times. The chain is built from TRBV29-1 and TRBJ1-2, with D possibly matching TRBD1 (5 bases). Per the germline V gene, CDR1 is SQVTM and CDR2 is ANQGSEA. This CDR3 is 15 amino acids long. Trimming pared 0 bases from V and 1 base from J, leaving 12 bases between. The CDR3 DNA sequence: TGCAGCGTTGAAGATCTTGGCAGGGTTAACTATGGCTACACCTTC. It yields the protein CSVEDLGRVNYGYTF.

J is TRBJ2-4 and V is TRBV6-5, with 9 bases fitting TRBD1. The better agreement between TRBJ2-7 and the DNA end casts doubt on the J call. Germline V gene lookup returns CDR1 MNHEY and CDR2 SVGAGI. The CDR3 extends over 15 amino acids. CDR3 DNA: TGTGCCAGCAGCCCACGGGACAGGGACACCTACGAGCAGTACTTC. Its protein product is CASSPRDRDTYEQYF.

The chain is built from TRBV4-1 and TRBJ1-4; a possible D gene is TRBD1 (6 bases). V lost 4 bases to trimming and J lost 0 bases, with 9 bases between them. This CDR3 is built from 15 residues. From germline, CDR1 is MGHRA and CDR2 YSYEKL. CDR3 sequence reads: CASSPGGSTNEKLFF. The CDR3 DNA is TGCGCCAGCAGCCCCGGGGGCTCAACTAATGAAAAACTGTTTTTT.

This chain links TRBV2 with TRBJ2-7; 7 bases are a match to TRBD1. The J call could be wrong; TRBJ2-5 is a better fit for the DNA end. Germline CDR1 is SNHLY and CDR2 is FYNNEI. The CDR3 length is 14 residues. CDR3 DNA: TGTGCCAGCACCAACCCCTGGGCAGGGGGGACCCAGTACTTC. Its translation: CASTNPWAGGTQYF.

The J gene is TRBJ2-4, the V gene TRBV7-2, with TRBD2 matching 10 bases. The tail of the sequence fits TRBJ2-5 better, so the J call may be wrong. The germline V gene has CDR1 SGHTA and CDR2 FQGNSA. This CDR3 contains 15 residues. CDR3 sequence reads: CASSLVPAGGETQYF. The CDR3 region has the DNA TGTGCCAGCAGCTTAGTTCCAGCGGGGGGGGAGACCCAGTACTTC.

The J gene is TRBJ2-5, the V gene TRBV4-1; 9 bases match TRBD2. Germline V gives CDR1 MGHRA, CDR2 YSYEKL. V lost 1 base, J lost 11 bases, and 11 bases stayed unmatched. This CDR3 spans 15 amino acids. The CDR3 DNA is TGCGCCAGCAGCCAAGCTGCGGGAGGGATCGGTGAGCAGTACTTC. Protein product: CASSQAAGGIGEQYF.

This clonotype showed up many times. The chain is built from TRBV9 and TRBJ2-5; D assignment may be TRBD1 or TRBD2 (7 bases each). The germline V gene encodes CDR1 SGDLS and CDR2 YYNGEE. The CDR3 spans 19 residues. The V end lost 4 bases, the J end lost 4 bases, and 29 bases lay between the germline ends. The chain's CDR3 is CASSPKGASGLVGGETQYF. The CDR3 bases are TGTGCCAGCAGCCCTAAGGGGGCTAGCGGCCTAGTTGGGGGAGAGACCCAGTACTTC.

This chain uses TRBV4-1 with TRBJ2-5, with D possibly TRBD1 on 6 matching bases. The CDR3 is made up of 15 amino acids. Trimming pared 0 bases from V and 5 bases from J, leaving 13 bases between. CDR1 is MGHRA, CDR2 YSYEKL, per germline. This chain's CDR3 is CASSQDSRGLETQYF. CDR3 DNA sequence: TGCGCCAGCAGCCAAGATAGTAGGGGGTTGGAGACCCAGTACTTC.

This chain joins TRBV9 and TRBJ2-2, with 9 bases lining up with TRBD1. Germline CDR1 SGDLS, CDR2 YYNGEE. Unmatched junction bases numbered 11, after V lost 6 bases and J lost 5 bases. The CDR3 is made up of 16 amino acids. In nucleotides, the CDR3 is TGTGCCAGCAAGAACTGGGGACAGGGCTCAACCGGGGAGCTGTTTTTT. It yields the protein CASKNWGQGSTGELFF.

The chain employs TRBV20-1 and TRBJ2-5; 11 bases map to TRBD2. The germline gives CDR1 DFQATT, CDR2 SNEGSKA (reference sequence). The J segment lost 8 bases and the V segment lost 6 bases, leaving 5 bases of the junction unmatched. This CDR3 spans 12 amino acids. For the CDR3, the DNA is TGCAGTGCCCCGACTAGCGGGGATACCCAGTACTTC. Residues: CSAPTSGDTQYF.

As to this clonotype: The junction does not match germline at one end; this may be a read error. The chain uses TRBV5-1 and TRBJ2-1, with D unclear. This CDR3 is built from 11 residues. The germline V gene has CDR1 SGHRS and CDR2 YFSETQ. The CDR3 sequence is CAGSHYNEQFF. The CDR3 nucleotides are TGCGCCGGCAGCCATTACAATGAGCAGTTCTTC.

The chain is built from TRBV4-3 and TRBJ2-3; the D is unclear. V was shortened by 0 bases and J by 1 base, with 14 bases between the two germline ends. CDR3 size: 17 residues. Germline assignment: CDR1 LGHNA and CDR2 YSLEER. CDR3 nucleotides: TGCGCCAGCAGCCAAGATTTTGGCATTCCACGCACAGATACGCAGTATTTT. It translates to CASSQDFGIPRTDTQYF.

This clonotype was counted once. This rearrangement joins TRBV14 to TRBJ1-1; D possibly corresponds to TRBD1 (5 bases). The V end was cut by 1 base, the J end by 3 bases, with 15 bases between. CDR1 is SGHDN, CDR2 FVKESK, per germline. The length of the CDR3 is 16 residues. CDR3: CASSQVQGRSDTEAFF. The CDR3 region has the DNA TGTGCCAGCAGCCAAGTCCAGGGCCGAAGTGACACTGAAGCTTTCTTT.

This chain uses TRBV19 with TRBJ2-1, with 7 bases that match TRBD2. Germline V CDR1 and CDR2: LNHDA, SQIVND (reference sequence). CDR3 length: 16 amino acids. J was trimmed by 8 bases and V by 1 base; bases with no gene match: 11. Written as DNA, the CDR3 is TGTGCCAGTAGTATAGGTACGGAGACTAGCTGGGATGAGCAGTTCTTC. The encoded protein is CASSIGTETSWDEQFF.

The chain is built from TRBV4-3 and TRBJ2-3; tentative D call: TRBD2 (6 bases). This CDR3 spans 16 amino acids. Trimming pared 0 bases from V and 0 bases from J, leaving 10 bases between. Germline V lookup: CDR1 LGHNA, CDR2 YSLEER. CDR3 loop: CASSQDRGISTDTQYF. CDR3 in DNA: TGCGCCAGCAGCCAAGATCGGGGGATAAGCACAGATACGCAGTATTTT.

Comments on this clonotype: One end of the junction is discordant with germline, which a read error may explain. The chain links TRBV4-3 to TRBJ2-4, with a weak D call TRBD1 (6 bases). The CDR3 runs 14 residues. Germline values: CDR1 LGHNA, CDR2 YSLEER. CDR3 in amino acids: CTSSQESTGNIQYF. For the CDR3, the DNA is TGCACCAGCAGCCAAGAGTCGACAGGTAACATTCAGTACTTC.

V and J are TRBV24-1 and TRBJ1-3; D unresolved. The V end lost 8 bases, the J end lost 7 bases, and 17 bases lay between the germline ends. CDR3 length equals 14 residues. Germline CDR1 reads KGHDR; CDR2 reads SFDVKD. The CDR3 here is CATITRFPGNTIYF. As DNA, the CDR3 is TGTGCCACCATCACCCGATTTCCCGGGAACACCATATATTTT.

This clonotype was picked up a small number of times. This chain uses TRBV20-1 with TRBJ2-7, with 12 bases matching TRBD2. Losses at the gene ends were 0 bases for V and 5 bases for J; bases not matched to a gene: 8. The CDR3 has 16 residues. CDR1 and CDR2 (germline): DFQATT, SNEGSKA (reference sequence). CDR3 nucleotide sequence: TGCAGTGCTAGAGATCTAGCTAGCGGGAGGGGGAACGAGCAGTACTTC. Encoded protein: CSARDLASGRGNEQYF.

The gene calls are TRBV28 and TRBJ1-1, with D uncertain. The ends were cut back, 4 bases at V and 1 base at J, with 13 bases in the middle. Germline CDR1 MDHEN, CDR2 SYDVKM. This CDR3 has 15 amino acids. Written as DNA, the CDR3 is TGTGCCAGCAGTTCAGACCCCAGAAGGAACACTGAAGCTTTCTTT. The encoded protein is CASSSDPRRNTEAFF.

This sequence joins TRBV4-3 and TRBJ2-6; TRBD2 is a possible D gene (6 bases). The germline V gene encodes CDR1 LGHNA and CDR2 YSLEER. V shed 0 bases and J shed 5 bases, with 11 bases lying between them. The CDR3 consists of 16 residues. CDR3 in amino acids: CASSQDVRTRANVLTF. The CDR3 DNA is TGCGCCAGCAGCCAAGACGTCCGGACTAGGGCCAACGTCCTGACTTTC.